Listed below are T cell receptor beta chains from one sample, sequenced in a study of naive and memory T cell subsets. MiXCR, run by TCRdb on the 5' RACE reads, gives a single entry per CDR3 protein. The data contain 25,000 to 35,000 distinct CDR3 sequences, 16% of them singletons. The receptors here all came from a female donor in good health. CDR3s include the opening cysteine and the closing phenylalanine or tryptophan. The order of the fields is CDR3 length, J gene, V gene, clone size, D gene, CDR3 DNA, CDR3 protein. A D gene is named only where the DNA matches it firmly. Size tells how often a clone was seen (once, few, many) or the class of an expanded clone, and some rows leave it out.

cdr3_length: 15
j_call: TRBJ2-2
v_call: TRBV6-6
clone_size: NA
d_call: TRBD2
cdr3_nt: TGTGCCAGCAGTTCGAGCGGGGTGTCCCCCGGGGAGCTGTTTTTT
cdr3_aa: CASSSSGVSPGELFF

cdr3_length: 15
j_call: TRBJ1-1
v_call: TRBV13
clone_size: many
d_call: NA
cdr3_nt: TGTGCCAGCTCCTACCACGGGGGCCCGAACACTGAAGCTTTCTTT
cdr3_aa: CASSYHGGPNTEAFF

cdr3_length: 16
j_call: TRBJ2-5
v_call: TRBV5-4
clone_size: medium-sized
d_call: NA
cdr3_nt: TGTGCCAGCAGCTTGTCGCGTGCGGGGTCGTGGGAGACCCAGTACTTC
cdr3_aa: CASSLSRAGSWETQYF

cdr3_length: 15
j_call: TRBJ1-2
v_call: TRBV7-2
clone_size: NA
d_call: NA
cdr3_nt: TGTGCCAGCAGCTTAGTAGGGATGGGGCTCGGTGGCTACACCTTC
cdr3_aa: CASSLVGMGLGGYTF

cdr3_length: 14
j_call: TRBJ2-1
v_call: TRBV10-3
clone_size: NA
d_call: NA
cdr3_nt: TGTGCCACCGGACAAGGGGGCTCCTACAATGAGCAGTTCTTC
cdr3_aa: CATGQGGSYNEQFF

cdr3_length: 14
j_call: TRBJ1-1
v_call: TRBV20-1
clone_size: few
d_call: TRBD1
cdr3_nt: TGCAGTGCTACCCGGACAGGGGGCTGGACTGAAGCTTTCTTT
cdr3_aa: CSATRTGGWTEAFF

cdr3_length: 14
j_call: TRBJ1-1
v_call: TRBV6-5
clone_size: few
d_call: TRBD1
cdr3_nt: TGTGCCAGCAGAGCGGGACAGTACTTCTCGGCAGCTTTCTTT
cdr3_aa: CASRAGQYFSAAFF

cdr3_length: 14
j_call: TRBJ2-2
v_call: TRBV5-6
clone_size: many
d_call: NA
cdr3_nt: TGTGCCACGTACCGGAGGCAGGGAACCGGGGAGCTGTTTTTT
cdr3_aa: CATYRRQGTGELFF

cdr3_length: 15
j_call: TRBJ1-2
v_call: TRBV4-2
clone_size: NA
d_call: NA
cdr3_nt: TGTGCCAGCAGCCAAGTCCACACGGGCGTCTATGGCTACACCTTC
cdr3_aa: CASSQVHTGVYGYTF

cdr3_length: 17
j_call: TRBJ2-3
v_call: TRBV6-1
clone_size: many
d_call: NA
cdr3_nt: TGTGCCAGCAGTGAAGCTAAGATAGCGGTAATCACAGATACGCAGTATTTT
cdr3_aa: CASSEAKIAVITDTQYF

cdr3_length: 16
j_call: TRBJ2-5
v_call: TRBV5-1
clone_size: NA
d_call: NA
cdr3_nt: TGCGCCAGCAGCTTGGGAGTAGCAGAGAGGCAAGAGACCCAGTACTTC
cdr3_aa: CASSLGVAERQETQYF

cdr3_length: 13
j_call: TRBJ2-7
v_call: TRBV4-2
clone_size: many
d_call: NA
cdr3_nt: TGTGCCAGCAGCCAAGAAGGGGGCTACGAGCAGTACTTC
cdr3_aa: CASSQEGGYEQYF

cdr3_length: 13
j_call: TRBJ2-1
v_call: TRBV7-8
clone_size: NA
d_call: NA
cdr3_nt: TGTGCCAGCAGCACTAGAGGGTTGGGTGAGCAGTTCTTC
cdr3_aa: CASSTRGLGEQFF

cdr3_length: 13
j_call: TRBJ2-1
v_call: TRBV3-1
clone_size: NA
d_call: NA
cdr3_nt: TGTGCCAGCAGCCAAACCAATAGCGGCAAGCAGTTCTTC
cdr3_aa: CASSQTNSGKQFF

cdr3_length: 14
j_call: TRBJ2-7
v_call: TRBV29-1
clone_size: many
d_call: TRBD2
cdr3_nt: TGCAGCGTTGCTACGGGGGGGAGCTCCTACGAGCAGTACTTC
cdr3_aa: CSVATGGSSYEQYF

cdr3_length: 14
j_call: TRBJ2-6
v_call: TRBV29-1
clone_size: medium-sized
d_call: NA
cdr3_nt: TGCAGCGTAAGATCATCCTCTGGGGCCAACGTCCTGACTTTC
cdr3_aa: CSVRSSSGANVLTF

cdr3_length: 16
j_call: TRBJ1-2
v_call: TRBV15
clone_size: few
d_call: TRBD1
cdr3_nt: TGTGCCACCAGCGGTCCGGACGGGACAGTTCCTTATGGCTACACCTTC
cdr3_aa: CATSGPDGTVPYGYTF

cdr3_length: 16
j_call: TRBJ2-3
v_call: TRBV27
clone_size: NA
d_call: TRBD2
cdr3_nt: TGTGCCAGCAGTTTTCTGAGCGGGGGGAGCACAGATACGCAGTATTTT
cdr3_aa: CASSFLSGGSTDTQYF

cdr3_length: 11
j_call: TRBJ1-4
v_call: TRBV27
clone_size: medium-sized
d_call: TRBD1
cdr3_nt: TGTGCCAGCATCGACAGGGGACAACTGTTTTTT
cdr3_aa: CASIDRGQLFF

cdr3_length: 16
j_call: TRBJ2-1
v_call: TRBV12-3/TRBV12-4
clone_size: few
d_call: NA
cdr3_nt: TGTGCCAGCAGCCGGGGACTTGGAGGCTCCTACAATGAGCAGTTCTTC
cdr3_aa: CASSRGLGGSYNEQFF

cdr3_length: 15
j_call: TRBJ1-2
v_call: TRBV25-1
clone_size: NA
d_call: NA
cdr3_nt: TGTGCCAGCAGTGAAAGGTCTACAGGGAACTATGGCTACACCTTC
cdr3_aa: CASSERSTGNYGYTF